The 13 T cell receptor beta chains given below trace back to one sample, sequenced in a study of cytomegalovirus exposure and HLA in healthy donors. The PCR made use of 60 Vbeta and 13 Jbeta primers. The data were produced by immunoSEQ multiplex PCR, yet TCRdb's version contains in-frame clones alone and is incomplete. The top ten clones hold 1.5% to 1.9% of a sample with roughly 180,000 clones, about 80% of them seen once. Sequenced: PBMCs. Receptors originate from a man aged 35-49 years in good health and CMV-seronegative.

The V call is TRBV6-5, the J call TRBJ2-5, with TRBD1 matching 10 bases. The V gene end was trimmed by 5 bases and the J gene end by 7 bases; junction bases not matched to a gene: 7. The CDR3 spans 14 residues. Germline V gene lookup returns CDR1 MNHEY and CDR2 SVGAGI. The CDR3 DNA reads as TGTGCCAGCAGTGAGGGACAGGGGCGCGGGACCCAGTACTTC. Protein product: CASSEGQGRGTQYF.

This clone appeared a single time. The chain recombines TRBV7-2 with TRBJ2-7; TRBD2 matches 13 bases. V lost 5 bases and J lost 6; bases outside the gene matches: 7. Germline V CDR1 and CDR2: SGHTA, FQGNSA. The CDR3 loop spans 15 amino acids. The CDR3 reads CASSPTSGGNSEQYF. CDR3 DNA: TGTGCCAGCAGCCCGACTAGCGGGGGGAACAGCGAGCAGTACTTC. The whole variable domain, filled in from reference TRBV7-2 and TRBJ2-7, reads GAGVSQSPSNKVTEKGKDVELRCDPISGHTALYWYRQSLGQGLEFLIYFQGNSAPDKSGLPSDRFSAERTGGSVSTLTIQRTQQEDSAVYLCASSPTSGGNSEQYFGPGTRLTVT.

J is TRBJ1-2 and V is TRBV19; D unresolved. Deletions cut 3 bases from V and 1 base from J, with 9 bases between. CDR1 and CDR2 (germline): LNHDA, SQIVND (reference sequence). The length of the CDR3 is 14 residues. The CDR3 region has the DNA TGTGCCAGTAGTATGTCGGAGGTTAACTATGGCTACACCTTC. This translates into CASSMSEVNYGYTF.

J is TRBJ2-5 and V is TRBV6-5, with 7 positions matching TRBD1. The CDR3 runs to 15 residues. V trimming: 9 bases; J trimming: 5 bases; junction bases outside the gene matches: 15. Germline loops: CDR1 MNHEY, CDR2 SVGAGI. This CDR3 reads CASGQVLFSGETQYF. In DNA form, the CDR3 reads TGTGCCAGTGGACAGGTACTTTTTTCAGGGGAGACCCAGTACTTC.

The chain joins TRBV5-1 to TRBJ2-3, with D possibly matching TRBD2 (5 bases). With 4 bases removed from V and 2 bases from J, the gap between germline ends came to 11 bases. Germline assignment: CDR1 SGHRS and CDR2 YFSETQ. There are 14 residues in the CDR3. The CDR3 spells CASSQDFNTDTQYF. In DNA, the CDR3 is TGCGCCAGCAGCCAGGACTTTAACACAGATACGCAGTATTTT.

CDR3 in DNA: TGTGCCAGCTCACTTGGACTAGCGGGGGCCGGGGAGCTGTTTTTT. Residues: CASSLGLAGAGELFF. The chain uses TRBV18 and TRBJ2-2; 13 bases line up with TRBD2. The CDR3 runs 15 residues. The V and J ends lost 4 bases and 6 bases, in that order; junction bases with no gene match: 2. Looked up from germline, CDR1 is KGHSH and CDR2 is LQKENI. The full variable domain, in which reference TRBV18 and TRBJ2-2 provide the parts outside the CDR3, is NAGVMQNPRHLVRRRGQEARLRCSPMKGHSHVYWYRQLPEEGLKFMVYLQKENIIDESGMPKERFSAEFPKEGPSILRIQQVVRGDSAAYFCASSLGLAGAGELFFGEGSRLTVL.

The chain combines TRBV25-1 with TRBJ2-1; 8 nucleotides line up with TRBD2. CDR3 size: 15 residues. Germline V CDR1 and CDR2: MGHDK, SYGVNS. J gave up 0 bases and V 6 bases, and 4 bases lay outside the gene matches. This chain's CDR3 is CASRVSGSSYNEQFF. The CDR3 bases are TGTGCCAGCAGAGTGAGCGGGAGCTCCTACAATGAGCAGTTCTTC.

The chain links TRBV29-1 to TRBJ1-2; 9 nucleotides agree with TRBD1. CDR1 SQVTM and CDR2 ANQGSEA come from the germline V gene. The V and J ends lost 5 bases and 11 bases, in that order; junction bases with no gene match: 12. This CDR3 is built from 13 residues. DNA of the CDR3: TGCAGCGTTCTAGGGACAGGGAGCGTTGGTTACACCTTC. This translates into CSVLGTGSVGYTF.

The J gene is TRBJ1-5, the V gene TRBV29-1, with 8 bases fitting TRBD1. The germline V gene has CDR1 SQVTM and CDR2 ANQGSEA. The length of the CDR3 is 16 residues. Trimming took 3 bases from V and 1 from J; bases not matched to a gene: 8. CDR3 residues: CSVELDRVKSNQPQHF. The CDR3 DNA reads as TGCAGCGTTGAGTTGGACAGGGTAAAAAGCAATCAGCCCCAGCATTTT. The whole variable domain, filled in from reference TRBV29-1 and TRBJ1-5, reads SAVISQKPSRDICQRGTSLTIQCQVDSQVTMMFWYRQQPGQSLTLIATANQGSEATYESGFVIDKFPISRPNLTFSTLTVSNMSPEDSSIYLCSVELDRVKSNQPQHFGDGTRLSIL.

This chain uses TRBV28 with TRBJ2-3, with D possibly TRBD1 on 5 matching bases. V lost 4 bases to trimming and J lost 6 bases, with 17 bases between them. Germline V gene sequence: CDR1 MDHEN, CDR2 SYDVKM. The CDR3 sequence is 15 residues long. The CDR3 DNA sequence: TGTGCCAGCAGTTCGACAGTACCCGCTTACGATACGCAGTATTTT. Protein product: CASSSTVPAYDTQYF.

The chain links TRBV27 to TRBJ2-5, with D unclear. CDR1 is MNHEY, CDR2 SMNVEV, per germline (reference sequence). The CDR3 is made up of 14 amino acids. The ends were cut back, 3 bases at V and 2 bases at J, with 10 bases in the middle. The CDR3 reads CASSFAGFQETQYF. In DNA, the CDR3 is TGTGCCAGCAGTTTCGCAGGTTTTCAAGAGACCCAGTACTTC.

CDR3 residues: CASSPSGFNSYEQYF. The CDR3 DNA reads TGTGCCAGCTCACCTTCGGGGTTTAACTCCTACGAGCAGTACTTC. This rearrangement joins TRBV18 to TRBJ2-7; maybe TRBD2 (5 bases). Trimming took off 3 bases at V and 0 bases at J, with 12 bases between the two ends. Germline V gene data show CDR1 as KGHSH and CDR2 as LQKENI. This CDR3 region has 15 residues.

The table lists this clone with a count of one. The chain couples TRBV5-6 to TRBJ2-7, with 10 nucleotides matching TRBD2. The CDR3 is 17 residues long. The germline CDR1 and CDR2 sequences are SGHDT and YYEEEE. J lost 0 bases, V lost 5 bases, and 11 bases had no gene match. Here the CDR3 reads CASRELGSGRGSYEQYF. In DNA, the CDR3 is TGTGCCAGCAGGGAGTTGGGAAGCGGGAGGGGCTCCTACGAGCAGTACTTC.